This record covers a single TCR beta chain. Its antigen is not yet known. It has no much larger one-base neighbor in the sample; base qualities were not kept. This sample was included in a study of cytomegalovirus exposure and HLA in healthy donors (dated by TCRdb to about 2017). Regarding the research as a whole: According to an earlier analysis of 587 of the donors, 150 million to 200 million T cells yielded over 90 million unique TCR beta sequences and more than 250 Gb of sequence data. Among about 370 genotyped donors of the cohort, an average of approximately 220,000 unique TCR beta nucleotide sequences was sequenced per donor, of which roughly 18% were non-productive. The study combined high-throughput TCR immunosequencing, statistical association of individual TCRs with disease status, and machine learning to predict cytomegalovirus infection status. A later analysis re-examined previously published TCR beta repertoires from over 500 donors and added high-resolution HLA genotyping to investigate patterns of TCR occurrence. A later genetic analysis used genome-wide SNP genotypes for 398 of the 666 donors, treating that subset as a discovery cohort. Roughly five DR-DQ haplotypes were treated as single units for association and clustering because of strong linkage in the cohort. An early release that covered 640 HLA-typed donors contained approximately 290 gigabases of sequencing data and 75 million to 100 million unique TCR sequences. Alongside the repertoire data, information on donor age, sex, ethnicity and CMV serostatus was compiled. The study profiled the T cell repertoires of hundreds of subjects by immunosequencing and related them to cytomegalovirus serostatus. An earlier analysis of fewer than 750 of the donors used high-throughput TCR beta sequencing to judge whether each TCR beta V gene segment behaved as functional or pseudogenic. Of the 300 to 500 genotyped donors, 70% to 90% were placed in the genetic ancestry cluster associated with self-reported Caucasian donors. Class I and class II HLA loci were covered by the typing at four-digit resolution. Rather than drawing on any new phenotypic data, the later analysis identified candidate immune exposures from TCR beta sequences and the way those sequences occurred across donors. The study was designed to test whether signatures of past pathogen exposure could be identified by cataloging public T cell receptors. Typing coverage differed by locus: A, B, C, DRB1 and DQB1 were typed in roughly 629-630 donors, DQA1 in about 500, DPA1 in some 570, and DPB1 in 450 to 490. Every discovery cohort repertoire had been produced on one sequencing platform. Besides the first cohort of more than 650 subjects, a separate validation cohort made up of about 120 different subjects was used.

In total, just over 650 healthy bone marrow donors made up the cohort. At the time of sampling, every cohort member was nominally healthy, though immune exposures that went unrecorded were likely present. The donor tested CMV seropositive, placing the donor among the 290 or so seropositive members of the cohort. A peripheral blood sample was provided by each donor, and peripheral blood mononuclear cells were used for TCR beta sequencing. Genomic DNA extraction from the blood cell samples was performed with the Qiagen DNeasy Blood Extraction Kit. At the junction V is shortened by 4 bases and J by 0 bases, with 13 bases in between. The CDR3 measures 15 amino acids from cysteine to phenylalanine. The read is trimmed to its CDR3 DNA, 45 bases read in frame from base 1. CDR1 and CDR2 were assigned from the germline V gene (reference sequence) as LNHDA and SQIVND. Results and caveats for the whole study, not just this receptor: According to a later analysis, most CMV-associated TCR beta chains appeared to be HLA-restricted, and the HLA associations seemed to be driven largely by CMV exposure. An earlier analysis of around 600 of the donors showed that most TCR beta V segments appeared in productive rearrangements either about 87% or about 30% of the time, which broadly matched IMGT annotations. The authors suggested that the approach could potentially be extended to other disease states and immunological phenotypes. Because some donors lacked HLA typing at each locus, the association tests relied only on the typed subset. The earlier analysis of about 600 of the donors excluded 15 to 20 rarely observed V segments, including chromosome 9 orphons, because counts were too low. In a later analysis, HLA-associated TCR beta chains showed more clonal expansion and lower generation probabilities than non-associated chains that were equally common. Several of the top co-occurrence clusters appeared to be linked to parvovirus B19, influenza, CMV and Epstein-Barr virus, according to a later analysis. The presence/absence analyses assumed that sequencing depth was roughly uniform across donors, and that assumption may not be true. In a later genetic analysis, a missense DCLRE1C variant was associated with V-gene and J-gene trimming of TCR beta chains, and the association was replicated in an independent cohort. A few of the identified cytomegalovirus-associated TCR beta chains were confirmed in vitro to be specific for cytomegalovirus antigens. A further reported finding was that TCR beta sequences accurately predicted the HLA-A and HLA-B alleles for most subjects in the first cohort. For the cohort, immune exposure information was limited to CMV serostatus. A group of highly shared sequence variants was considered likely to be a technical artifact of the sequencing pipeline. The study gave a list of 150 to 200 TCR beta chains associated with cytomegalovirus. According to a later analysis, TCR association rates differed among HLA loci, with DRB1 alleles showing the most associated TCRs and HLA-C alleles showing the fewest. Assigning TCR associations to individual alleles was difficult when HLA alleles, especially DR and DQ, strongly co-occurred. Most TCR sequences were observed very rarely across donors, whereas some public TCRs were present in many individuals. Correlated functional status among segregating V segments might be attributable to linkage disequilibrium, but an unknown experimental factor could not be ruled out. The classifier was reported to diagnose cytomegalovirus status with high specificity and sensitivity in both the original cohort and the validation cohort. Some IMGT-functional V segments, including TRBV6-2 and TRBV6-3, could not be told apart with the 87-base-pair reads, so those segments were excluded. A later analysis associated around 16,000 TCR beta sequences with specific HLA alleles at a false discovery rate of 0.05. Only TCR beta chains were sequenced in this cohort, and the absence of alpha or paired-chain data limited detectable features. Compared with the 666-donor mean, donors in an Asian-associated ancestry cluster had fewer N-insertions in productive TCRs, according to a later genetic analysis.

The library was made by the immunoSEQ multiplex PCR assay. For the multiplex PCR, a mixture combining 60 forward primers for TCR Vbeta segments and 13 reverse primers for TCR Jbeta segments was used. A multiplex PCR assay on genomic DNA amplified the CDR3 region of rearranged TCR beta genes. On the Illumina HiSeq System, the amplified TCR beta libraries were sequenced as 87-base-pair reads. The original pipeline was this. In a later analysis, tens of millions of unique TCR beta chains were counted across the 500 to 700 repertoires, and roughly 11 million of these chains were shared by at least two donors. To remove PCR and sequencing errors, raw reads were error-corrected and collapsed into unique sequences using a nearest-neighbor algorithm that merged closely related sequences. V, D and J gene segments were assigned by aligning CDR3 sequences to IMGT reference sequences. For a sequence to be retained, at least a six-nucleotide match to both a V gene segment and a J gene segment was required. A rearrangement counted as productive if the CDR3 had no stop codons and remained in frame with V and J, and every other rearrangement counted as non-productive. Following IMGT convention, CDR3 was defined as the stretch from the second conserved V-encoded cysteine to the conserved J-encoded phenylalanine. In an earlier analysis of more than 550 of the donors, sequences lacking an unambiguous match to a single V gene segment were excluded. An earlier analysis of roughly 590 of the donors called V segments functional above 56.7% productive rearrangements and segregating when the between-donor standard deviation exceeded 5%. A statistical classification framework was developed to diagnose cytomegalovirus status using the catalog of TCR beta chain sequences. A later analysis assigned V and J genes by comparing TCR nucleotide sequences with IMGT/GENE-DB human TR gene sequences. The TCRdist pipeline was used in a later analysis to assign CDR3 sequences and most-parsimonious VDJ recombination scenarios. In a later analysis, each TCR beta chain was defined by its CDR3 amino acid sequence together with its V-gene family, and reads without a unique V-gene family were excluded. As a way to deal with suspected cross-contamination and a sequencing artifact, a later analysis dropped 592 nucleotide sequences that were highly shared and had low generation probability. A later analysis calculated a clonal expansion index for each public chain from normalized within-repertoire ranks of inferred template counts. In a later analysis, generation probabilities were computed with a VDJ recombination model fitted to out-of-frame rearrangements, and the resulting probabilities were checked against IGoR. In a later analysis, TCR-TCR, TCR-HLA and TCR-CMV co-occurrence was scored with hypergeometric tests, and a repertoire-size bias correction was applied to TCR pairs. To estimate false discovery rates, a later analysis permuted the HLA or CMV assignments 20 times. A later analysis grouped co-occurring TCRs with DBSCAN, adding TCRdist sequence similarity when clustering within HLA-allele-positive subsets. For co-occurrence clustering, repertoires with fewer than 30,000 or more than 120,000 public chains were excluded, along with five repertoires with anomalous nucleotide sharing. In TCRdb, the immuneACCESS table is reduced to in-frame sequences with V and J assigned. These tables do not hold every clone; where another copy was compared, an unresolved V gene accounts for under half, and the others remain unexplained. V, J and clone size were drawn from that table, and D and trimming were deduced from the DNA. The sample table holds roughly 150,000 clones, of which 81% were seen once. Under 1.5% of the sample is held by the ten biggest clonotypes.

The origin of this receptor is a man over 45 in good health and CMV-seropositive. The material sequenced was PBMCs. The chain is made from TRBV19 and TRBJ2-7, with a weak D call of TRBD2 (6 bases match). The encoded CDR3 is CASSRNKGGSYEQYF. The sequenced DNA is TGTGCCAGTAGTAGGAATAAGGGAGGCTCCTACGAGCAGTACTTC.